This section outlines one T cell receptor (beta chain) sequence together with its context. The target antigen is unknown. V dropped 1 base and J dropped 8 bases, with 15 bases sitting between them. Germline lookup yields CDR1 SGHRS and CDR2 YFSETQ. The CDR3 has 14 amino acids. This sample is part of a study of T cells in Graves' hyperthyroidism and ophthalmopathy. Points from the study as a whole: Researchers found most expanded thyroid clonotypes above 0.001 in blood as well.

Recently diagnosed hyperthyroidism of less than 2 months' duration affected patients aged 18 to 65. Reasons for excluding patients were uncontrolled infection, other autoimmune disease, pregnancy or lactation. Each diagnosis was grounded in clinical symptoms, serum thyroxine and TRAb, thyroid ultrasound, and orbital computed tomography. The TCR beta CDR3 regions underwent amplification using RNA transcripts as the source. HTBI primers were the set used in a first-round RT-PCR of the TCR CDR3. From the multiplex PCR reads, TCRdb called clonotypes with MiXCR, one entry per CDR3 protein. The table records about 720,000 distinct CDR3 sequences, 16% of them present only once.

The specimen was blood. This sequence was found in a man aged 18-30 years with Graves' hyperthyroidism. V usage is TRBV5-1 and J usage is TRBJ1-1, with D maybe TRBD1 (5 bases). The CDR3 sequence is CASSLSGIRGEAFF. For the CDR3, the DNA is TGCGCCAGCAGCTTGAGTGGTATCCGGGGGGAAGCTTTCTTT.